This T cell receptor beta chain was obtained from a study of cytomegalovirus exposure and HLA in healthy donors. Regarding the study as a whole: Overall, approximately 150 TCR beta chains were annotated as cytomegalovirus-associated. Most TCR sequences were seen very rarely across donors, but some public TCRs occurred in many. Confirmation in vitro established that a few CMV-associated chains were specific for CMV antigens.

The validation cohort, a group of 120 subjects, included the donors and was separate from the approximately 660-subject first cohort. The CDR3 loop spans 14 amino acids. Germline V gene lookup returns CDR1 SGHTA and CDR2 FQGNSA. The junction had 4 bases not matched to a gene; V was cut back by 5 bases and J by 2 bases. In the case of this clone: Its target is unknown.

Data came from immunoSEQ multiplex PCR; TCRdb stores just in-frame clones and leaves some out. The sample has about 56,000 clones, approximately 92% seen once; the top ten hold about 1%. The chain employs TRBV7-2 and TRBJ2-3, with 7 bases lining up with TRBD2. Sequenced: PBMCs. The source is a young man in good health and CMV-seronegative. DNA for the CDR3: TGTGCCAGCAGCATCCGACTAGCCACAGATACGCAGTATTTT. Amino acid sequence: CASSIRLATDTQYF.